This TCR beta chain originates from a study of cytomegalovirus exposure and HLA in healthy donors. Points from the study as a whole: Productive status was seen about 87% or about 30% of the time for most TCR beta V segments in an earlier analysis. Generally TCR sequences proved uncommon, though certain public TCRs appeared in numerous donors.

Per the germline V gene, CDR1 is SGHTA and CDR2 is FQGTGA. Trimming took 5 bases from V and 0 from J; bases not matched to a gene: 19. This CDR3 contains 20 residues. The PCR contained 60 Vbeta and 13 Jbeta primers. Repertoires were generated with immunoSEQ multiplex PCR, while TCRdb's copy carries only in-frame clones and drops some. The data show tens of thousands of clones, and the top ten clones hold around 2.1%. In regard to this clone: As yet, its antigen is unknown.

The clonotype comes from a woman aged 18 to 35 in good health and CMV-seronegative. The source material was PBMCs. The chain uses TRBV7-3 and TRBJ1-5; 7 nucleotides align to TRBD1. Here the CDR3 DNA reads TGTGCCAGCAGCAGTAGTATGGGGACAGATACTAATTATAGCAATCAGCCCCAGCATTTT. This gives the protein CASSSSMGTDTNYSNQPQHF.